This T cell receptor beta chain was captured by sequencing in a study of blood T cell repertoires in COVID-19. On the study more broadly: From T cells, B-cell-depleted T cells, or PBMCs came the material, which was cDNA or gDNA.

The germline V and J ends were trimmed by 4 bases and 5 bases, with 12 bases remaining between them. This CDR3 has 14 amino acids. Germline lookup yields CDR1 SGDLS and CDR2 YYNGEE. Profiled with immunoSEQ multiplex PCR; TCRdb holds only in-frame clones, not every one. Here the sample spans over 150,000 clones, approximately 80% being singletons. Sequencing input: peripheral blood. This chain connects TRBV9 to TRBJ1-4; D unresolved. This receptor was taken from a woman aged 55-69 years with acute or convalescent COVID-19. CDR3: CASSRDTHNEKLFF. The DNA for the CDR3 is TGTGCCAGCAGCCGTGACACACACAATGAAAAACTGTTTTTT.